The following is a T cell receptor beta chain sequence with its context. Its target is not known. Using immunoSEQ multiplex PCR, the repertoire was profiled, and TCRdb retains in-frame clones only, with some absent. This table holds 100,000 to 150,000 clones, about 90% found once. This record comes from a study of cytomegalovirus exposure and HLA in healthy donors. These donors were members of the approximately 120-subject validation cohort, a group separate from the approximately 640-subject first cohort. The CDR3 totals 14 residues. V was clipped by 3 bases and J by 8 bases, with 11 bases between them. In germline, CDR1 is SGHAT, CDR2 FQNNGV. Overall study findings and caveats: According to reports, the classifier identified cytomegalovirus status with high specificity and sensitivity.

The receptor's source is a man younger than 40 in good health and CMV-seronegative. The rearrangement joins TRBV11-2 to TRBJ1-6; D is ambiguous. Material: PBMCs. CDR3 in DNA: TGTGCCAGCAGCTTTACCGGGGAGCATTCACCCCTCCACTTT. Its translation: CASSFTGEHSPLHF.